The T cell receptor beta chain described here comes from a study of shared clonotypes between healthy human individuals. CD8 cells regarded as naive lacked CD45RO, were positively chosen for CCR7, and omitted terminally differentiated effector memory CD45RA+ cells. There were no recent acute infections or vaccinations among the donors, who were healthy HIV-negative adults. Among the donors, all were Caucasian adults who lived in Nashville, Tennessee. Whole-study results and caveats: Sharing across a handful of donors was seen in 4.5% to 5.5% of naive CD4 clonotypes. An effect of sequencing depth on clonotype sharing among donors was expected.

TCRdb's copy holds only in-frame clones and misses some; the assay was immunoSEQ multiplex PCR. Among 560,000 or so clones listed, 95% to 96% were seen once. This CDR3 has 15 residues. The V gene's germline CDR1 is LNHDA and CDR2 SQIVND (reference sequence). V dropped 3 bases and J dropped 0 bases, with 9 bases sitting between them. About this clone: Its target is not known. The sample has other DNA sequences that encode this CDR3 too.

This TCR derives from a woman in her 30s in good health. The chain couples TRBV19 to TRBJ1-5; TRBD1 is a possible D gene (6 bases). The sample consisted of naive CD8+ T cells sorted from blood. The CDR3, as DNA: TGTGCCAGTAGTATGTGGGACACTAGCAATCAGCCCCAGCATTTT. Translating it yields CASSMWDTSNQPQHF.